This TCR beta chain appears in the sequencing data of a study of T cells after yellow fever vaccination. TCRdb independently ran MiXCR on the 5' RACE reads; one entry per CDR3 protein. The sample records around 600,000 distinct CDR3 sequences, about 12% being singletons. This clonotype was found many times. Germline-derived CDR1 and CDR2 are SGHVS and FQNEAQ. This CDR3 has 14 residues. With 4 bases clipped from V and 1 base from J, the junction kept 3 bases outside the gene matches. The chain uses TRBV7-8 and TRBJ2-5; 7 bases are a match to TRBD2. Specimen: PBMCs, collected on the day of the yellow fever booster vaccination. The clonotype originates from a man younger than 40 who received the YFV17D yellow fever vaccine. CDR3 amino acids: CASSYGTTQETQYF. Here the CDR3 DNA reads TGTGCCAGCAGCTACGGGACTACCCAAGAGACCCAGTACTTC. Using reference TRBV7-8 and TRBJ2-5 for the parts outside the CDR3, the full variable domain is GAGVSQSPRYKVAKRGQDVALRCDPISGHVSLFWYQQALGQGPEFLTYFQNEAQLDKSGLPSDRFFAERPEGSVSTLKIQRTQQEDSAVYLCASSYGTTQETQYFGPGTRLLVL.